What follows is one TCR beta chain and its context. Generated by immunoSEQ multiplex PCR, the TCRdb table keeps only in-frame clones and is missing some. The sample contains 200,000 to 250,000 clones, 88% of which appear only once. These data originate in a study of blood T cell repertoires in COVID-19. As for the study in general: There were acute and convalescent COVID-19 samples, and they came from the United States, Italy and Spain. The analysed material was cDNA or gDNA that came from T cells, B-cell-depleted T cells, or PBMCs.

Participants' own reports of clinical history determined their cohort assignment. Cohort 3 recovery required two negative PCRs, clearance, or symptom resolution. V gave up 5 bases and J gave up 6 bases; unmatched junction bases: 6. There are 14 residues in the CDR3. Germline CDR1 reads SGHAT; CDR2 reads FQNNGV. Material for sequencing was PBMCs or T cells enriched from blood (not recorded which). V gene TRBV11-2 combines with J gene TRBJ2-2; TRBD2 agrees at 7 bases. The TCR comes from a woman under 40 who had recovered from COVID-19. CDR3 DNA: TGTGCCAGCAGCCAGCGGGGAGTCGCCGGGGAGCTGTTTTTT. The encoded protein is CASSQRGVAGELFF.